The following is a T cell receptor (beta chain) sequence with its context. Its antigen is currently not known. No much larger clone exists at a distance of one base, and base qualities are not known. According to the study, the label for this sample's time point signals: newly diagnosed GD, antithyroid drugs for less than 3 months. For both TCR sequencing and RNA sequencing, RNA was extracted from PBMCs using TRIzol. Graves' disease was diagnosed according to American Thyroid Association guidelines. Recruitment of patients was carried out at an endocrinology department in Xi'an, China. Each patient gave approximately 8.8 milliliters of peripheral blood, collected in an EDTA anticoagulant tube. Ficoll Paque Plus density gradient separation was used to isolate PBMCs, and no additional T cell sorting was done. An Agilent 2100 Bioanalyzer and agarose gel were used to assess RNA quality, and a NanoDrop 2000 was used to measure RNA concentration.

The data stem from a study of regulatory T cells in long-lasting Graves disease (dated by TCRdb to about 2021). With regard to the full study: Newly diagnosed Graves' disease patients had taken antithyroid drugs for less than 3 months. TCR sequencing covered 13 persistent and approximately 20 newly diagnosed Graves' disease patients, some 35 samples in total. Patients with persistent Graves' disease were compared with patients with newly diagnosed Graves' disease using TCR sequencing and RNA sequencing of peripheral blood. The study took place in China and was registered as a clinical trial. Points the paper makes about the study in general: More public clonotypes were shared among persistent patients (approximately 3,000) than among newly diagnosed patients (966). Preferential use of TRBV28, TRBJ1-2 and TRBJ2-5 was observed in persistent disease, whereas TRBV20-1 and TRBJ2-1 were favored in newly diagnosed disease. Only the TCR beta chain was sequenced and analyzed. Lower TCR Shannon entropy and fewer highly expanded clones were observed in persistent Graves' disease patients than in newly diagnosed patients, which suggested clonal expansion. Peripheral blood alone was examined, since thyroid tissue, which constituted the primary lesion, could not be accessed. The small sample size was acknowledged by the authors as a limitation that may reduce accuracy.

To prepare the library, multiplex PCR was applied. Sequenced using an Illumina HiSeq 4000. iRepertoire HTBI primers and Arm-PCR amplification of CDR3 regions were used to construct TCR beta libraries. Before sequencing, the PCR products went through gel purification. Under the source paper's analysis protocol: Across samples, some 62 TRBV and 14 TRBJ segments were identified and used for gene usage analysis of CDR3 amino acid clonotypes. Filtered high-quality paired reads were merged into contigs using COPE and FqMerger. BLAST was used to align contigs to IMGT TRBV, TRBD and TRBJ reference genes, and CDR3 was defined according to IMGT. Any clonotype with a frequency above 0.1% was classified as a highly expanded clone. Shannon entropy was used to measure repertoire diversity, and the Gini coefficient was used to measure V-J evenness. A clonotype found in more than one individual was treated as public. The public reads were run again by TCRdb, first through fastp at Q25 and then through MiXCR, and only productive beta chains were kept. Each CDR3 protein gets just one entry, which takes the most common genes and DNA from the rows behind it. For this entry, the V and J calls and clone size follow TCRdb and not the study's own pipeline. The sample has hundreds of thousands of distinct CDR3 sequences on record, less than 15% of them singletons. The top ten clones comprise approximately 9.3% of the sample.

Compared with germline, V lacks 8 bases and J lacks 5 bases; bases without a gene match: 13. From its cysteine to its phenylalanine, the CDR3 spans 15 amino acids. CDR3 DNA is the only sequence kept; it has 45 bases, read in frame from the first base. The germline V gene sets CDR1 to SGHTA and CDR2 to FQGTGA. This sample was also put to use in a study of T cells in Graves' hyperthyroidism and ophthalmopathy. The second study's authors report: Stable Graves' hyperthyroidism was defined as the absence of progression to ophthalmopathy over 18 months of follow-up. Hyperthyroidism patients were newly diagnosed, had a disease duration of under 2 months, and were aged 18 to 65 years. Any patient with an uncontrolled infection, another autoimmune disease, pregnancy or lactation was excluded. Diagnoses relied on clinical symptoms, serum thyroxine and TRAb, thyroid ultrasound and orbital computed tomography. A first-round RT-PCR of the TCR CDR3 used the HTBI primer set with the Qiagen OneStep RT-PCR kit. Most expanded thyroid clonotypes (frequency above 0.001) were also found in blood, which suggests that blood repertoires may mirror thyroid immune responses. In cross-validation, a model built on a 13 V-J signature told ophthalmopathy apart from stable hyperthyroidism with 85% to 90% sensitivity and roughly 81% specificity, and in testing the same model reached 80%/75%. In validation, the model predicted progression to ophthalmopathy a median of about 6 months before onset, with roughly 71% sensitivity and roughly 72% specificity. TCR V-J signatures able to tell the groups apart were searched for in a discovery cohort of 100 patients, of whom fewer than 45 had Graves' ophthalmopathy and 55 to 65 had stable Graves' hyperthyroidism. Prospective prediction of ophthalmopathy was tested in an independent validation cohort consisting of about 19 hyperthyroidism patients and some 15 patients who later progressed to ophthalmopathy. The 95 to 100 discovery patients were randomly split 7:3 into training and test sets. In addition, the study compared T-cell repertoires in thyroid tissue and in blood from 6 or 7 Graves' hyperthyroidism patients. Once sampling was done, hyperthyroidism patients were given methimazole at a starting dose of 30 mg daily, whereas ophthalmopathy patients were given high-dose intravenous methylprednisolone. The libraries were constructed in a second round of multiplex PCR and then size-selected and purified. Libraries were sequenced paired-end with 100 bp reads on an Illumina HiSeq2000. SOAPnuke was used to process the raw data, removing reads that contained adapters or uncalled bases, had a mean Phred below 15, or lacked an exact match to the constant primer or identifier. High-quality paired reads were merged with COPE v1.2.5, and unique nucleotide sequences were defined as clonotypes. Clonotypes were aligned to IMGT TRBV, TRBD and TRBJ reference segments using MiTCR v1.1. Analysis was restricted to V-J combinations with a frequency above 0.0001, which covered roughly 99% of repertoires. A TCS score was defined as the ratio of F50 (clonal expansion) to E x V (chaos), with BLOSUM62-based TCRdist applied between CDR3 peptides within each V-J. Welch's t-statistics and random forest reduced roughly 540 V-J features to 13, which were used in a naive Bayes classifier (R e1071). Sample size was not statistically predetermined, and investigators were not blinded to group allocation. The paper reports TCR Vbeta CDR3 sequencing of more than 120 peripheral blood samples: approximately 43 ophthalmopathy, under 85 hyperthyroidism and around 17 progressor patients.

The material was peripheral blood mononuclear cells (PBMCs), obtained at new diagnosis, from a patient treated with antithyroid drugs. The clonotype comes from a man aged 25-45 years with Graves disease. Donor details come from another sample of the same person, matched by shared clones. The rearrangement joined TRBV7-3 to TRBJ2-3; 7 middle bases align to TRBD1. CDR3 reads: CASGQGGGFGDTQYF. At the DNA level, the sequence is TGTGCCAGCGGACAAGGGGGCGGGTTCGGAGATACGCAGTATTTT.